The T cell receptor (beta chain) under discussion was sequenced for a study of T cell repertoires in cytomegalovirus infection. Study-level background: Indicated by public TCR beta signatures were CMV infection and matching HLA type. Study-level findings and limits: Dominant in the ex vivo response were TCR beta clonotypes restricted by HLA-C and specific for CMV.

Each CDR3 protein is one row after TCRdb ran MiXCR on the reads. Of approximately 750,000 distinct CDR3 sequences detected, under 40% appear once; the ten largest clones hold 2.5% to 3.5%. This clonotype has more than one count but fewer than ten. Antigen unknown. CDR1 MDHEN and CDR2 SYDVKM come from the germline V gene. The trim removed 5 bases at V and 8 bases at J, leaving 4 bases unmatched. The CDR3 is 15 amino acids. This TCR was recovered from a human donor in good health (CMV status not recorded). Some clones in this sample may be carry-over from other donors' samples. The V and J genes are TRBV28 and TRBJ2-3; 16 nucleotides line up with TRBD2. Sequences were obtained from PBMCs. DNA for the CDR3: TGTGCCAGCAGTAGGGGACTAGCGGGGGGGGGTACGCAGTATTTT. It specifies CASSRGLAGGGTQYF.